Listed below are T cell receptor beta chains from one sample, sequenced in a study of Tregs in tolerant kidney transplant recipients. Using immunoSEQ multiplex PCR, the repertoire was profiled, and TCRdb retains in-frame clones only, with some absent. Here the sample spans tens of thousands of clones, roughly nine tenths being singletons. The sample here was CD8+ T cells from blood (PBMCs), taken 24 months after the transplant. These TCRs come from a human patient who received a combined kidney and bone marrow transplant. The graft donor may account for some of the T cells. Both conserved end residues are part of each CDR3. The D gene is left open where the match is weak. A clone size is listed for some rows: how often the clone was seen (once, few, many), or a class if it is expanded.

J gene,D gene,V gene,clone size,CDR3 length,CDR3 protein,CDR3 DNA
TRBJ1-1,NA,TRBV4-2,NA,15,CASSPLHGGLGEAFF,TGTGCCAGCAGCCCCCTGCATGGAGGGTTGGGTGAAGCTTTCTTT
TRBJ1-2,TRBD1,TRBV27,NA,13,CASSLTGGYGYTF,TGTGCCAGCAGCTTAACAGGGGGCTATGGCTACACCTTC
TRBJ2-2,TRBD1,TRBV29-1,NA,16,CSVVGTGTGDTGELFF,TGCAGCGTTGTGGGTACCGGGACAGGGGACACCGGGGAGCTGTTTTTT
TRBJ2-5,NA,TRBV7-6,NA,11,CASRGAETQYF,TGTGCCAGCCGGGGGGCAGAGACCCAGTACTTC
TRBJ2-2,TRBD2,TRBV4-2,NA,18,CASSRELVGRAGSGELFF,TGTGCCAGCAGCCGAGAACTTGTCGGGAGGGCCGGTTCCGGGGAGCTGTTTTTT
TRBJ2-2,TRBD2,TRBV4-1,NA,15,CASSQDGLAGGELFF,TGCGCCAGCAGCCAAGATGGACTAGCAGGGGGGGAGCTGTTTTTT
TRBJ2-7,NA,TRBV19,NA,15,CASSFAMSSTYEQYF,TGTGCCAGTAGTTTCGCAATGAGTTCTACCTACGAGCAGTACTTC
TRBJ1-1,NA,TRBV11-2,NA,15,CASSFVGQGDTEAFF,TGTGCCAGCAGCTTCGTGGGGCAGGGTGACACTGAAGCTTTCTTT
TRBJ2-5,TRBD2,TRBV13,NA,14,CASSHGLVQETQYF,TGTGCCAGCAGCCACGGACTAGTACAAGAGACCCAGTACTTC
TRBJ2-7,TRBD1,TRBV4-1,NA,15,CASSQDRGGRNEQYF,TGCGCCAGCAGCCAAGATCGAGGGGGCCGGAACGAGCAGTACTTC
TRBJ2-1,TRBD2,TRBV15,NA,17,CATSSDSSGVSYNEQFF,TGTGCCACCAGCAGCGATTCTAGCGGGGTCTCCTACAATGAGCAGTTCTTC
TRBJ2-3,NA,TRBV14,NA,15,CASSQAGVGTDTQYF,TGTGCCAGCAGCCAAGCGGGAGTAGGTACAGATACGCAGTATTTT
TRBJ1-2,NA,TRBV7-9,NA,15,CASSLAGSPNYGYTF,TGTGCCAGCAGCTTAGCGGGCAGCCCTAACTATGGCTACACCTTC
TRBJ1-4,NA,TRBV2,NA,15,CASINGRAPNEKLFF,TGTGCCAGCATCAACGGGCGGGCACCTAATGAAAAACTGTTTTTT
TRBJ1-1,TRBD1,TRBV27,NA,16,CASSPGTAWDNTEAFF,TGTGCCAGCAGCCCGGGGACAGCCTGGGACAACACTGAAGCTTTCTTT
TRBJ2-2,TRBD2,TRBV2,NA,17,CASSAGLAGGPVGELFF,TGTGCCAGCAGCGCGGGACTAGCGGGAGGGCCGGTCGGGGAGCTGTTTTTT
TRBJ2-1,TRBD2,TRBV7-9,medium-sized,15,CASIKGREGRNEQFF,TGTGCCAGCATTAAAGGGAGGGAGGGGAGGAATGAGCAGTTCTTC
TRBJ2-4,TRBD2,TRBV19,NA,15,CASRGSGGAKNIQYF,TGTGCCAGTAGGGGTAGCGGGGGGGCCAAAAACATTCAGTACTTC
TRBJ2-4,TRBD2,TRBV5-1,NA,15,CASSPGLAGVEIQYF,TGCGCCAGCAGCCCGGGACTAGCGGGAGTTGAAATTCAGTACTTC
TRBJ2-2,TRBD1,TRBV5-1,NA,15,CASSKNRGRTGELFF,TGCGCCAGCAGCAAGAACAGGGGCCGGACCGGGGAGCTGTTTTTT
TRBJ1-1,NA,TRBV19,NA,14,CASSMYNQNTEAFF,TGTGCCAGTAGTATGTACAACCAGAACACTGAAGCTTTCTTT
TRBJ2-5,TRBD2,TRBV7-8,NA,17,CASSFGEAGGPWETQYF,TGTGCCAGCAGCTTCGGTGAAGCGGGAGGGCCATGGGAGACCCAGTACTTC
TRBJ2-5,NA,TRBV13,NA,17,CASSFFPPADSQETQYF,TGTGCCAGCAGCTTTTTCCCCCCGGCGGACAGTCAAGAGACCCAGTACTTC
TRBJ2-3,NA,TRBV7-8,NA,17,CASSPSSFAVSTDTQYF,TGTGCCAGCAGCCCCAGTTCATTTGCGGTTAGCACAGATACGCAGTATTTT
TRBJ2-3,NA,TRBV5-4,NA,16,CASSWVVGGFGDTQYF,TGTGCCAGCAGCTGGGTGGTTGGGGGGTTTGGAGATACGCAGTATTTT
TRBJ2-7,TRBD2,TRBV5-7,NA,17,CASSHRTSGRSSYEQYF,TGTGCCAGCAGCCACCGGACTAGCGGGAGGTCCTCCTACGAGCAGTACTTC
TRBJ2-1,NA,TRBV5-4,NA,15,CASSGKEGSYNEQFF,TGTGCCAGCAGCGGGAAAGAGGGTTCCTACAATGAGCAGTTCTTC
TRBJ2-7,TRBD1,TRBV19,NA,15,CASSLGQGRYYEQYF,TGTGCCAGTAGCCTTGGACAGGGAAGATACTACGAGCAGTACTTC
TRBJ1-1,NA,TRBV12-1,NA,18,CASSLFCIGPPRDTEAFF,TGTGCCAGCAGCTTATTTTGCATCGGACCTCCGAGGGACACTGAAGCTTTCTTT
TRBJ2-7,NA,TRBV4-2,NA,16,CASSFYRQVSSYEQYF,TGTGCCAGTTCCTTCTATCGACAGGTTAGCTCCTACGAGCAGTACTTC
TRBJ2-5,TRBD2,TRBV6-5,NA,13,CASGKAGEETQYF,TGTGCCAGCGGAAAAGCGGGAGAAGAGACCCAGTACTTC
TRBJ2-7,NA,TRBV7-9,NA,13,CASRLDGTYEQYF,TGTGCCAGCAGGTTGGACGGGACCTACGAGCAGTACTTC
TRBJ2-5,NA,TRBV10-3,NA,18,CAIPTRLDRPRAKETQYF,TGTGCCATCCCGACTCGACTAGATCGGCCCCGGGCGAAAGAGACCCAGTACTTC
TRBJ1-4,TRBD1,TRBV13,NA,14,CASSHDRGFEKLFF,TGTGCCAGCAGCCACGACAGGGGGTTTGAAAAACTGTTTTTT
TRBJ2-2,NA,TRBV7-8,NA,20,CASSLAVWAGTQGNTGELFF,TGTGCCAGCAGCTTAGCGGTCTGGGCCGGGACACAGGGGAACACCGGGGAGCTGTTTTTT
TRBJ2-7,NA,TRBV9,NA,13,CASSVAPAAEQYF,TGTGCCAGCAGCGTAGCCCCAGCGGCCGAGCAGTACTTC
TRBJ1-4,NA,TRBV9,NA,15,CASSVSGTTNEKLFF,TGTGCCAGCAGCGTATCGGGGACAACTAATGAAAAACTGTTTTTT
TRBJ1-2,NA,TRBV27,NA,14,CASSLEGAGDGYTF,TGTGCCAGCAGTTTGGAGGGCGCGGGGGATGGCTACACCTTC
TRBJ2-1,NA,TRBV2,NA,16,CASLSGWGATYNEQFF,TGTGCCAGCCTCAGTGGGTGGGGCGCGACCTACAATGAGCAGTTCTTC
TRBJ2-7,TRBD1,TRBV9,NA,17,CASSENPRDSSSYEQYF,TGTGCCAGCAGCGAAAACCCCAGGGACAGTTCTTCCTACGAGCAGTACTTC
TRBJ2-7,NA,TRBV4-3,NA,13,CASSHPGSYEQYF,TGCGCCAGCAGCCATCCGGGAAGCTACGAGCAGTACTTC
TRBJ1-1,NA,TRBV19,few,15,CASTPSYRGDSEAFF,TGTGCCAGTACCCCCTCGTACCGGGGAGACTCTGAAGCTTTCTTT
TRBJ2-5,TRBD1,TRBV7-9,NA,14,CASSGTGPRETQYF,TGTGCCAGCTCCGGGACAGGCCCCAGGGAGACCCAGTACTTC
TRBJ1-3,NA,TRBV7-6,few,16,CASSPGTAHLGNTIYF,TGTGCCAGCAGCCCTGGGACTGCACATCTTGGAAACACCATATATTTT
TRBJ2-5,NA,TRBV5-6,NA,15,CASSLTEGGVGTQYF,TGTGCCAGCAGCTTGACAGAGGGGGGGGTGGGGACCCAGTACTTC
TRBJ1-4,TRBD1,TRBV7-2,NA,15,CASRTGVVTNEKLFF,TGTGCCAGCAGGACAGGGGTGGTAACTAATGAAAAACTGTTTTTT
TRBJ1-2,NA,TRBV7-2,NA,15,CASSLDRGSNYGYTF,TGTGCCAGCAGCTTAGACCGCGGCTCGAACTATGGCTACACCTTC
TRBJ2-3,NA,TRBV13,NA,14,CASSLEGPVDTQYF,TGTGCCAGCAGCTTAGAGGGGCCGGTAGATACGCAGTATTTT
TRBJ2-7,NA,TRBV5-1,NA,14,CASTQPGESYEQYF,TGCGCCAGCACCCAGCCAGGGGAATCCTACGAGCAGTACTTC
TRBJ2-2,TRBD1,TRBV10-3,few,12,CAIRRDRGELFF,TGTGCCATCAGGAGGGACAGAGGGGAGCTGTTTTTT
TRBJ2-7,NA,TRBV30,NA,13,CAWGTGGLSEQYF,TGTGCCTGGGGGACCGGGGGTCTTAGCGAGCAGTACTTC
TRBJ2-1,NA,TRBV5-6,NA,12,CASSFGVNEQFF,TGTGCCAGCAGCTTCGGGGTTAATGAGCAGTTCTTC
TRBJ2-3,TRBD2,TRBV11-3,NA,19,CASSPTRGLAGGPPDTQYF,TGTGCCAGCAGCCCGACCAGGGGCCTAGCGGGGGGGCCCCCAGATACGCAGTATTTT
TRBJ2-4,NA,TRBV2,once,16,CASASPAELAKNIQYF,TGTGCCAGCGCTAGTCCGGCAGAACTAGCCAAAAACATTCAGTACTTC
TRBJ1-2,NA,TRBV5-5,NA,15,CASSSAVHVNYGYTF,TGTGCCAGCAGCTCCGCGGTACATGTAAACTATGGCTACACCTTC